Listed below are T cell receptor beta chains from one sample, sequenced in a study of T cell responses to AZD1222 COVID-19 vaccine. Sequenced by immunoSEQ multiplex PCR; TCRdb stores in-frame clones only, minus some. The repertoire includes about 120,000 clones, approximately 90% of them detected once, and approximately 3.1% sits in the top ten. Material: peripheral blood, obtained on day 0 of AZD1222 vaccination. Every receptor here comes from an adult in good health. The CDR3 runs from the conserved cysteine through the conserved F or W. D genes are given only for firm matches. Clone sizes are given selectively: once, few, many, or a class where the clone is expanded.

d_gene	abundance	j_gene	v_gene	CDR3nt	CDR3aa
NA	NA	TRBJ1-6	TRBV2	TGTGCCAGCAGTGAATTGGATCGGGCACCCCTCCACTTT	CASSELDRAPLHF
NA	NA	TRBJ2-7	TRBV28	TGTGCCAGCAGTTTTCATTACGGAGAACCATCCTACGAGCAGTACTTC	CASSFHYGEPSYEQYF
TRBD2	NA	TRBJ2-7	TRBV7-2	TGTGCCAGCAGCCCTCAACTAGCGGGAGCCCCCTACGAGCAGTACTTC	CASSPQLAGAPYEQYF
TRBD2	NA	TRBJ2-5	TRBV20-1	TGCAGTGCTAGTTGGCTAGCGGGGGGGAAGGTTTGGCAAGAGACCCAGTACTTC	CSASWLAGGKVWQETQYF
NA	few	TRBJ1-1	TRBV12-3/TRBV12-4	TGTGCCAGCAGCGATCTCGGGGCTGAAGCTTTCTTT	CASSDLGAEAFF
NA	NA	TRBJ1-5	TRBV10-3	TGTGCCATCAGTGAACAGGGAGCTCAGCCCCAGCATTTT	CAISEQGAQPQHF
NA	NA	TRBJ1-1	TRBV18	TGTGCCAGCTCACCACCGCTAGGGGGGAACACTGAAGCTTTCTTT	CASSPPLGGNTEAFF
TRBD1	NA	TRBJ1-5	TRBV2	TGTGCCAGCAGTCCCCCAGGGGGAGTGGGCAATCAGCCCCAGCATTTT	CASSPPGGVGNQPQHF
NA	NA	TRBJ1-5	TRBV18	TGTGCCAGCTCAGGTTCCTCGGCTTCCCAGCATTTT	CASSGSSASQHF
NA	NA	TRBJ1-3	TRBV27	TGTGCCAGCTCCGAAACAGGCTTCTCTGGAAACACCATATATTTT	CASSETGFSGNTIYF
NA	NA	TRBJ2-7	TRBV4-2	TGTGCCAGCAGCCGACCGACCGGGTCGGGAAGATACGAGCAGTACTTC	CASSRPTGSGRYEQYF
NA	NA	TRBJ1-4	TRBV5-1	TGCGCCAGCGGCCGGGGCGAGGGGGGTGAAAAACTGTTTTTT	CASGRGEGGEKLFF
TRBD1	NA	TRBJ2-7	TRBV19	TGTGCCAGTAGCTGGGACAGCCAAACAGCTAACTACGAGCAGTACTTC	CASSWDSQTANYEQYF
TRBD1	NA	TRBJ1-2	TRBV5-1	TGCGCCAGCAGCCCTACAGGGGGCTCCTATGGCTACACCTTC	CASSPTGGSYGYTF
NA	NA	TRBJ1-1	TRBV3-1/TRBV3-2	TGTGCCAGCAGCCAAGACACTTCCACGGACGCTGAAGCTTTCTTT	CASSQDTSTDAEAFF
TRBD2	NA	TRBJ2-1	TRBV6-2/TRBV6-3	TGTGCCAGCAGTTACCTCGGGAGGAATGAGCAGTTCTTC	CASSYLGRNEQFF
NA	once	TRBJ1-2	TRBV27	TGTGCCAGCAGAACCTCTCTGGGGTTGGGCTACACCTTC	CASRTSLGLGYTF
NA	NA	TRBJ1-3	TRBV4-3	TGCGCCAGCAGCCAAGAGGACGTGGGAAACACCATATATTTT	CASSQEDVGNTIYF
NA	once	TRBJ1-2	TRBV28	TGTGCCAGCATCGAAAACCCGGCAGGGTACGGCTACACCTTC	CASIENPAGYGYTF
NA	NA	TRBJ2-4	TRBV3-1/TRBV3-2	TGTGCCAGCAGCCAAGATGTGGGACGGAAGCAGTACTTC	CASSQDVGRKQYF
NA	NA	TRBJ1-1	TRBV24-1	TGTGCCACCCGGACAGCTATGAACACTGAAGCTTTCTTT	CATRTAMNTEAFF
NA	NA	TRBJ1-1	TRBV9	TGTGCCAGCAGCGTGGATGACACTGAAGCTTTCTTT	CASSVDDTEAFF
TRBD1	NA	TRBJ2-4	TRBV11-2	TGTGCCAGCAGCCAGAACTCGGACAGGCCCCACCAGTGGTTC	CASSQNSDRPHQWF
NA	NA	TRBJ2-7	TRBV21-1	TGTGCCAGCAGCAAAGTCGCGATAGCGGGCTTCCCTCTGGAGCAGTACTTC	CASSKVAIAGFPLEQYF
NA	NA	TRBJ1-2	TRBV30	TGTGCCTGGACTGCGGACGTTCGCGTCTATGGCTACACCTTC	CAWTADVRVYGYTF
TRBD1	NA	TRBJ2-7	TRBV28	TGTGCCAGCAGTTTAGGGGACAGACCCTACGAGCAGTACTTC	CASSLGDRPYEQYF
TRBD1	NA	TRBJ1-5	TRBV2	TGTGCCAGCAGCCCAACCTGGGGGGGACAGGGCCAGCCCCAGCATTTT	CASSPTWGGQGQPQHF
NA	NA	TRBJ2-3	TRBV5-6	TGTGCCAGCAGCCTAACAGGGATAAAGCAGTATTTT	CASSLTGIKQYF
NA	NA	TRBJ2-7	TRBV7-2	TGTGCCAGCAGTCCAGACATTTCCTACGAGCAGTACTTC	CASSPDISYEQYF
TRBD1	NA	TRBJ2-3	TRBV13	TGTGCCAGCAGCTACCGGGACAGGGGCATACCCGGGAGCACAGATACGCAGTATTTT	CASSYRDRGIPGSTDTQYF
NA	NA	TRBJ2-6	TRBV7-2	TGTGCCAGCAACCGGAAACAGGGCGCTGGGGCCAACGTCCTGACTTTC	CASNRKQGAGANVLTF
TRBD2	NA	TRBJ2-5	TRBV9	TGTGCCAGCAGCGTAGGGCTAGCGGGGGGCCAAGAGACCCAGTACTTC	CASSVGLAGGQETQYF
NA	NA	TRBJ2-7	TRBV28	TGTGCCAGCAGTTTAGCAATCGAGTACGAGCAGTACTTC	CASSLAIEYEQYF
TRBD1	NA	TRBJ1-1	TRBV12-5	TGTGCTAGTGGTTTGTACGGCCCAGGGGGAACTGAAGCTTTCTTT	CASGLYGPGGTEAFF
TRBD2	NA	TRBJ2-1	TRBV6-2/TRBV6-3	TGTGCCAGCAGTTCGAGTATAGCGGGGAGGTACAATGAGCAGTTCTTC	CASSSSIAGRYNEQFF
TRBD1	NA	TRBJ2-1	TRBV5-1	TGCGCCAGCAGCTTTCGACAGGGCTACTACAATGAGCAGTTCTTC	CASSFRQGYYNEQFF
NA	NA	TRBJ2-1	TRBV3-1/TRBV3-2	TGTGCCAGCAGCCAAGGGCCCGGAGCCTACAATGAGCAGTTCTTC	CASSQGPGAYNEQFF
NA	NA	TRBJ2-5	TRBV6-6	TGTGCCAGCAGGCCCCGCACCAACCAAGAGACCCAGTACTTC	CASRPRTNQETQYF
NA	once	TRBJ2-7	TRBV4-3	TGCGCCAGCAGCCAAGAGGGACCCCGCTCCTACGAGCAGTACTTC	CASSQEGPRSYEQYF
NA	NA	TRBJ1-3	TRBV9	TGTGCCAGCAGCTCCCCCCCTGGACCGGCCTCTGGAAACACCATATATTTT	CASSSPPGPASGNTIYF
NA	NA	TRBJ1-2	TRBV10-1	TGCGCCAGCAGCCCCCTGACAGTGGACTATGGCTACACCTTC	CASSPLTVDYGYTF
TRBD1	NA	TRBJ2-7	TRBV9	TGTGCCAGCAGCGTAGTCCCAGGGGGCTACGAGCAGTACTTC	CASSVVPGGYEQYF